This T cell receptor (beta chain) was sequenced for a study of T-cell reconstitution after alpha-beta-depleted transplantation in children. The TCRbeta library incorporated unique molecular identifiers. MiXCR was run by TCRdb on the PCR reads, yielding one entry per CDR3 protein. Of 200,000 to 300,000 distinct CDR3 sequences detected, roughly 23% appear once; the ten largest clones hold about 2.6%. The germline V gene encodes CDR1 SQVTM and CDR2 ANQGSEA. V lost 8 bases, J lost 5 bases, and 16 bases lay in between. This CDR3 comprises 13 residues. The study, taken as a whole, reports: T-cell numbers and diversity one year post-transplant derived largely from freshly generated T cells. Surviving recipient T cells and thymic progenitors accounted for the high day-60 TCRbeta diversity observed in some patients. Roughly two months post-transplant, alpha-beta T cells reportedly originated from several hundred graft clones that had expanded.

With respect to this clonotype: The antigen is not known.

The sequenced sample was PBMCs, obtained before TCRalphabeta/CD19-depleted stem cell transplant. This TCR derives from a girl aged 2 to 9 with Fanconi anemia, due to receive a stem cell transplant. The rearrangement joins TRBV29-1 to TRBJ2-1, with no clear D. CDR3 nucleotide sequence: TGCAGCCTCAAGATAGACGGAAACAATGAGCAGTTCTTC. It specifies CSLKIDGNNEQFF.